These 18 T cell receptor beta chains came from one sample sequenced in a study of blood T cell repertoires in COVID-19. Data came from immunoSEQ multiplex PCR; TCRdb stores just in-frame clones and leaves some out. The sample shows some 380,000 clones, about 90% of them seen only once. The material sequenced was PBMCs or T cells enriched from blood (not recorded which). The receptors shown here come from a man aged 25 to 40 who had recovered from COVID-19.

This clone has more than one count but fewer than ten. The rearrangement joins TRBV10-3 to TRBJ1-1; D perhaps matches TRBD1 (6 bases). Germline assignment: CDR1 ENHRY and CDR2 SYGVKD. Deletions cut 2 bases from V and 0 bases from J, with 13 bases between. The CDR3 has 16 amino acids. The CDR3 DNA sequence: TGTGCCATCAGTGAGGGGGGCCCCCCATTGAACACTGAAGCTTTCTTT. Translated: CAISEGGPPLNTEAFF.

The chain has TRBV6-5 and TRBJ1-4; 7 positions match TRBD1. V shed 4 bases and J 6 bases; nucleotides not matched to a gene: 5. In germline, CDR1 is MNHEY, CDR2 SVGAGI. The CDR3 contains 14 residues. The CDR3 reads CASSWFGQDEKLFF. In DNA form, the CDR3 reads TGTGCCAGCAGTTGGTTCGGACAGGATGAAAAACTGTTTTTT.

V usage is TRBV28 and J usage is TRBJ1-6; a weak D match, TRBD1 (6 bases). Trimming cost V 10 bases and J 6 bases, with 16 bases left between them. Germline CDR1 reads MDHEN; CDR2 reads SYDVKM. CDR3 length: 14 residues. CDR3 bases: TGTGCCACGACAGGTTCCGCTTTTAATTCACCCCTCCACTTT. It yields the protein CATTGSAFNSPLHF.

The chain is built from TRBV5-8 and TRBJ1-5; D call uncertain. The CDR3 spans 14 residues. Germline loops: CDR1 SGHTS, CDR2 YDEGEE. V dropped 1 base and J dropped 4 bases, with 9 bases sitting between them. The CDR3, as DNA: TGTGCCAGCAGCTTGTGGTCCGGGAATCAGCCCCAGCATTTT. As protein: CASSLWSGNQPQHF.

This chain links TRBV7-2 with TRBJ2-2; 8 bases match TRBD1. The V segment lost 4 bases and the J segment 7 bases; nucleotides outside the gene matches: 8. This CDR3 comprises 15 residues. Germline V gene sequence: CDR1 SGHTA, CDR2 FQGNSA. As DNA, the CDR3 is TGTGCCAGCAGCTCAGACAGGGGTTGGGTCGGGGAGCTGTTTTTT. This encodes CASSSDRGWVGELFF.

This rearrangement joins TRBV12-5 to TRBJ2-3, with 12 bases that match TRBD2. The CDR3 is 15 amino acids. Germline V gene sequence: CDR1 LGHNT, CDR2 FRNRAP. J lost 3 bases, V lost 6 bases, and 4 bases had no gene match. CDR3 nucleotides: TGTGCTAGTGGCCGCGGGACTAGCGGGACAGATACGCAGTATTTT. Residues: CASGRGTSGTDTQYF.

The CDR3 coding sequence is TGTGCCAGCAGCCCGAATTTGGGACAGTACGGTACGCAGTATTTT. This encodes CASSPNLGQYGTQYF. The V call is TRBV7-2, the J call TRBJ2-3; TRBD1 matches 7 bases. V trimming: 5 bases; J trimming: 8 bases; junction bases outside the gene matches: 13. The CDR3 is 15 residues long. CDR1 and CDR2 from the germline V gene are SGHTA and FQGNSA. Using reference TRBV7-2 and TRBJ2-3 for the parts outside the CDR3, the full variable domain is GAGVSQSPSNKVTEKGKDVELRCDPISGHTALYWYRQSLGQGLEFLIYFQGNSAPDKSGLPSDRFSAERTGGSVSTLTIQRTQQEDSAVYLCASSPNLGQYGTQYFGPGTRLTVL.

The V gene is TRBV7-9, the J gene TRBJ1-5; weak D call: TRBD1 (6 bases). Between the trimmed V and J ends, which lost 2 bases and 0 bases, there was a span of 11 bases. Looked up from germline, CDR1 is SEHNR and CDR2 is FQNEAQ (reference sequence). The CDR3 has 16 residues. Here the CDR3 reads CASSLISGHSNQPQHF. The CDR3, as DNA: TGTGCCAGCAGCTTAATCTCGGGACATAGCAATCAGCCCCAGCATTTT.

The genes are TRBV30 and TRBJ1-1; the D is unclear. V was pared by 0 bases and J by 4 bases, with 9 bases between. Germline V gene lookup returns CDR1 GTSNPN and CDR2 SVGIG (reference sequence). The CDR3 consists of 13 residues. The CDR3 DNA reads TGTGCCTGGAGTGTCTCGGGTACCACTGAAGCTTTCTTT. Translated: CAWSVSGTTEAFF.

The V and J genes are TRBV9 and TRBJ1-4; D possibly corresponds to TRBD1 (6 bases). The germline V gene has CDR1 SGDLS and CDR2 YYNGEE. Trimming removed 4 bases from V and 3 bases from J, with 13 bases in between. The CDR3 length is 15 residues. The CDR3 here is CASSPSGQSNEKLFF. CDR3 DNA sequence: TGTGCCAGCAGCCCCTCGGGACAATCTAATGAAAAACTGTTTTTT.

The chain couples TRBV27 to TRBJ1-6; 10 bases agree with TRBD1. Germline V lookup: CDR1 MNHEY, CDR2 SMNVEV (reference sequence). CDR3 length: 15 residues. J gave up 7 bases and V 6 bases, and 6 bases lay outside the gene matches. This CDR3 reads CASRGRTGGNSPLHF. In DNA form, the CDR3 reads TGTGCCAGCAGGGGGCGGACAGGGGGGAATTCACCCCTCCACTTT.

The CDR3 coding sequence is TGTGCCAGCAGTTTACAGGGCCCCCGTGAAAAACTGTTTTTT. This encodes CASSLQGPREKLFF. The chain joins TRBV7-9 to TRBJ1-4; a weak D match, TRBD1 (6 bases). Germline-derived CDR1 and CDR2 are SEHNR and FQNEAQ (reference sequence). V was shortened by 6 bases and J by 7 bases, with 15 bases between the two germline ends. This CDR3 contains 14 residues.

The chain combines TRBV9 with TRBJ2-5; D is undetermined. V was trimmed by 4 bases and J by 5 bases, leaving 18 bases between them. The germline CDR1 and CDR2 sequences are SGDLS and YYNGEE. The length of the CDR3 is 15 residues. The DNA for the CDR3 is TGTGCCAGCAGCCCCCGGTCGGTAGCTCGGGAGACCCAGTACTTC. It encodes CASSPRSVARETQYF.

For this clone: Within the sample, other DNA sequences also encode this same CDR3. This rearrangement joins TRBV5-1 to TRBJ2-7; 8 nucleotides align to TRBD1. CDR1 and CDR2 (germline): SGHRS, YFSETQ. The V gene end was trimmed by 0 bases and the J gene end by 6 bases; junction bases not matched to a gene: 5. This CDR3 spans 14 amino acids. The CDR3 loop reads CASSLGQGFSEQYF. The CDR3 coding sequence is TGCGCCAGCAGCTTGGGACAGGGGTTCAGCGAGCAGTACTTC.

This clone was counted many times. The chain has TRBV9 and TRBJ1-6, with D possibly being TRBD1 (5 bases). Trimming pared 3 bases from V and 3 bases from J, leaving 13 bases between. The germline V gene has CDR1 SGDLS and CDR2 YYNGEE. The CDR3 sequence is 16 residues long. This CDR3 is CASSADTNVYNSPLHF. The CDR3 bases are TGTGCCAGCAGCGCGGACACGAACGTCTATAATTCACCCCTCCACTTT.

V and J are TRBV30 and TRBJ2-7; 7 bases match TRBD1. This CDR3 is built from 15 residues. Trimming at V came to 0 bases and at J to 4 bases, leaving 9 bases not matched to a gene. CDR1 is GTSNPN and CDR2 is SVGIG in the germline V gene (reference sequence). This chain's CDR3 is CAWSVLGQGEYEQYF. CDR3 coding DNA: TGTGCCTGGAGTGTCCTGGGGCAGGGGGAATACGAGCAGTACTTC. Variable domain in full (rest from reference TRBV30 and TRBJ2-7): SQTIHQWPATLVQPVGSPLSLECTVEGTSNPNLYWYRQAAGRGLQLLFYSVGIGQISSEVPQNLSASRPQDRQFILSSKKLLLSDSGFYLCAWSVLGQGEYEQYFGPGTRLTVT.

The rearrangement joins TRBV7-9 to TRBJ2-1, with D maybe TRBD1 (6 bases). In germline, CDR1 is SEHNR, CDR2 FQNEAQ (reference sequence). V shed 1 base and J shed 2 bases, with 9 bases lying between them. The CDR3 has 15 residues. CDR3 sequence: CASSLDWGPYNEQFF. For the CDR3, the DNA is TGTGCCAGCAGCTTAGACTGGGGGCCCTACAATGAGCAGTTCTTC. The full variable domain, completed using reference TRBV7-9 and TRBJ2-1, is DTGVSQNPRHKITKRGQNVTFRCDPISEHNRLYWYRQTLGQGPEFLTYFQNEAQLEKSRLLSDRFSAERPKGSFSTLEIQRTEQGDSAMYLCASSLDWGPYNEQFFGPGTRLTVL.

This chain uses TRBV18 with TRBJ1-1, with 8 bases lining up with TRBD1. Germline-derived CDR1 and CDR2 are KGHSH and LQKENI. CDR3 length: 12 amino acids. With 8 bases clipped from V and 4 bases from J, the junction kept 3 bases outside the gene matches. CDR3 DNA: TGTGCCAGCACTGACAGGGGCACTGAAGCTTTCTTT. Protein sequence: CASTDRGTEAFF. The full variable domain, its missing parts supplied by reference TRBV18 and TRBJ1-1, is NAGVMQNPRHLVRRRGQEARLRCSPMKGHSHVYWYRQLPEEGLKFMVYLQKENIIDESGMPKERFSAEFPKEGPSILRIQQVVRGDSAAYFCASTDRGTEAFFGQGTRLTVV.